This T cell receptor (beta chain) was recovered during a study of PD-L1 blockade in urothelial cancer. In the study overall: Every 3 weeks, patients received intravenous atezolizumab 1,200 mg, beginning 2014.

Produced via immunoSEQ multiplex PCR; TCRdb's table is partial and in-frame only. This table holds about 36,000 clones, roughly 80% found once. The sample's time point: peripheral blood 6 weeks after treatment start. V lost 0 bases to trimming and J lost 5 bases, with 16 bases between them. Germline lookup yields CDR1 LNHNV and CDR2 YYDKDF (reference sequence). The CDR3 has 16 residues. With respect to this clone: Antigen: not known.

Study conclusions and caveats: Clonality of blood TCR below the median before treatment predicted better survival. When measured at 3 weeks, tumor-associated blood clones expanded more in durable-benefit patients.

This sequence originates from a man aged 40-49 years with urothelial cancer. The chain has TRBV15 and TRBJ1-2; D is possibly TRBD1 (6 bases). The specimen comprised PBMCs, sampled around atezolizumab (anti-PD-L1) treatment. CDR3 residues: CATSRDMWGGPYGYTF. Written as DNA, the CDR3 is TGTGCCACCAGCAGAGATATGTGGGGGGGCCCTTATGGCTACACCTTC.